This TCR beta chain was found in a study of beta chain features in type 1 diabetes. Study results and caveats: There was a moderate but significant shortening of TCRB CDR3s in all four CD4+ subsets of Type 1 diabetes patients. Insertions at VDJ junctions were less frequent in type 1 diabetes patients. These patients also deleted more nucleotides at the same junctions.

Reverse transcribing all isolated RNA meant expressed TCRB transcripts were sequenced. TCRdb keeps only in-frame clones here, not all; method: immunoSEQ multiplex PCR. This table holds about 270,000 clones, around 15% found once. As concerns this clone: Its matching antigen is unknown.

Every donor had blood drawn once into heparin, around 120 mL on average. Sorting of CD4+ naive, central memory, regulatory and stem cell-like memory cells was performed via CD45RO/CCR7/CD25/CD127/CD95/CD27. The V end lost 1 base, the J end lost 1 base, and 12 bases lay between the germline ends. The CDR3 extends over 16 amino acids. Germline CDR1 is KGHSH and CDR2 is LQKENI. Sequencing was performed on naive CD4+ T cells from blood. The TCR comes from a man aged 30 to 39 with type 1 diabetes. This chain links TRBV18 with TRBJ2-3, with D possibly TRBD1 on 6 matching bases. DNA of the CDR3: TGTGCCAGCTCACCACGAGGACAGTCGGGCACAGATACGCAGTATTTT. Its translation: CASSPRGQSGTDTQYF. Combining the CDR3 with reference TRBV18 and TRBJ2-3 gives the whole variable domain NAGVMQNPRHLVRRRGQEARLRCSPMKGHSHVYWYRQLPEEGLKFMVYLQKENIIDESGMPKERFSAEFPKEGPSILRIQQVVRGDSAAYFCASSPRGQSGTDTQYFGPGTRLTVL.